The clone carrying this T cell receptor (beta chain) was seen more than once but under ten times. Antigen: not known. It was via CD45RO/CCR7/CD25/CD127/CD95/CD27 that CD4+ naive, central memory, regulatory and stem cell-like memory cells were sorted. CDR3 size: 13 residues. Germline loops: CDR1 GTSNPN, CDR2 SVGIG (reference sequence). The V end was cut by 2 bases, the J end by 7 bases, with 11 bases between. The data stem from a study of beta chain features in type 1 diabetes. Background on the study: Cell yields, gender and age were comparable in patients and healthy donors. Findings and caveats of the study: Researchers reported that naive, central memory and Treg TCRB repertoires appeared more similar in patients than in healthy donors.

cDNA synthesis used the whole RNA isolate, giving expressed TCRB sequences. The method was immunoSEQ multiplex PCR; TCRdb's version includes in-frame clones alone and lacks a portion of them. Among 600,000 to 650,000 clones listed, about a sixth were seen once. The sequence derives from a man between 18 and 35 years old in good health. The V gene is TRBV30, the J gene TRBJ1-4; D is uncertain. Sequencing was done on a sample of naive CD4+ T cells from blood. The chain's CDR3 is CAWSTGIPEKLFF. CDR3 DNA sequence: TGTGCCTGGAGTACGGGGATCCCTGAAAAACTGTTTTTT.